This T cell receptor beta chain derives from a study of blood T cells in healthy people across ages. Study-wide background: Every two T cells gave about one barcoded beta molecule via template switching. Broader study findings: The study found TCR beta diversity correlated strongly with naive T cell percentage.

Alongside a J-beta primer mix, a sample-barcoded 5' primer served in a second PCR lasting roughly 6 to 12 cycles. A template-switch adaptor that had 12 random nucleotides put a tag on each cDNA molecule. TCRdb itself ran the 5' RACE reads through MiXCR, one entry per CDR3 protein. This table has fewer than 2,000,000 distinct CDR3 sequences, about 32% appearing once. The V end lost 2 bases, the J end lost 2 bases, and 12 bases lay between the germline ends. Germline-derived CDR1 and CDR2 are SNHLY and FYNNEI. The length of the CDR3 is 15 residues. This clonotype was detected a few times. No antigen is known for it. Researchers report isolating at least 6.5 million PBMCs per sample.

The specimen was blood. The sequence came from a woman younger than 45 in good health. This chain links TRBV2 with TRBJ2-5; D is possibly TRBD1 or TRBD2 (5 bases each). CDR3 sequence reads: CASSEKGRLQETQYF. CDR3 nucleotides: TGTGCCAGCAGTGAAAAGGGACGGCTGCAAGAGACCCAGTACTTC.